This is a list of T cell receptor beta chains from one sample in a study of cytomegalovirus exposure and HLA in healthy donors. TCRdb's table, derived via immunoSEQ multiplex PCR, lists solely in-frame clones and lacks some. The sample lists roughly 150,000 clones, about 74% seen once, with about 13% in the top ten. The sequencing input was PBMCs. These TCRs come from a man between 40 and 49 years old in good health and CMV-seropositive. The CDR3 runs from the conserved cysteine through the conserved F or W.

TRBV19	TRBJ2-7	CASSLGASGIHEQYF
TRBV5-1	TRBJ2-1	CASSLVPTGQSTYNEQFF
TRBV2	TRBJ2-3	CASRLRQSTQYF
TRBV4-3	TRBJ2-1	CASSQSPGQGIKFRYNEQFF
TRBV23-1	TRBJ2-6	CASVPQGNSGANVLTF
TRBV4-2	TRBJ2-5	CASSQDSTSGGETQYF
TRBV5-1	TRBJ2-7	CASSLGGTDYEQYF
TRBV18	TRBJ2-1	CASSVFEAGGRNEQFF
TRBV1	TRBJ2-7	CTSSVHDSTYEQYF
TRBV19	TRBJ2-7	CASSAGTSSYEQYF